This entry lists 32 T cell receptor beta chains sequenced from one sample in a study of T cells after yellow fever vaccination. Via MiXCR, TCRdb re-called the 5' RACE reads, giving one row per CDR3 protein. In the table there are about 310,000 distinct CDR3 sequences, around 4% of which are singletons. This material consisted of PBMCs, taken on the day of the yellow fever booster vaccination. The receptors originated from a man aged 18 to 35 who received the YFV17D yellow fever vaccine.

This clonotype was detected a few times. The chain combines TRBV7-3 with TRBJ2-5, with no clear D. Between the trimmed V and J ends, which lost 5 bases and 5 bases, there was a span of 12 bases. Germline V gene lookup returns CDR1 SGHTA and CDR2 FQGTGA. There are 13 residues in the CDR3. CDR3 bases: TGTGCCAGCAGCCCCACACCCACGGAGACCCAGTACTTC. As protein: CASSPTPTETQYF.

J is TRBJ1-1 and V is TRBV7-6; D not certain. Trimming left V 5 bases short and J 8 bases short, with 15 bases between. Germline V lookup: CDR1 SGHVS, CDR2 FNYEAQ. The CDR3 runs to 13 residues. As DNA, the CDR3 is TGTGCCAGCAGCCAACTCCCGGGCGGGGAAGCTTTCTTT. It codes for CASSQLPGGEAFF.

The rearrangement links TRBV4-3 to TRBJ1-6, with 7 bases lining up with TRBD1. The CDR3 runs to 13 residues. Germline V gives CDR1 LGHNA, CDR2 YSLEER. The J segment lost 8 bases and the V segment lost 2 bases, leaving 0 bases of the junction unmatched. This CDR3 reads CASSQQGDSPLHF. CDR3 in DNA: TGCGCCAGCAGCCAACAGGGGGATTCACCCCTCCACTTT.

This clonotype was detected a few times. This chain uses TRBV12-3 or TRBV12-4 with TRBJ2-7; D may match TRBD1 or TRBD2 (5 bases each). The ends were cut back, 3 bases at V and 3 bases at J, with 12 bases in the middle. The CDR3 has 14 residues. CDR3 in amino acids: CASSFGGDFYEQYF. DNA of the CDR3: TGTGCCAGCAGTTTTGGGGGAGATTTCTACGAGCAGTACTTC.

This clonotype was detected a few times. The CDR3 region has the DNA TGTGCCAGCTCACCACCGGGGCTGCCCTACGAGCAGTACGTC. Translated, it gives CASSPPGLPYEQYV. The V gene is TRBV18, the J gene TRBJ2-7, with D possibly TRBD1 on 5 matching bases. Trimming stripped 0 bases from V and 2 bases from J, with 8 bases between. This CDR3 comprises 14 residues. Germline CDR1 reads KGHSH; CDR2 reads LQKENI.

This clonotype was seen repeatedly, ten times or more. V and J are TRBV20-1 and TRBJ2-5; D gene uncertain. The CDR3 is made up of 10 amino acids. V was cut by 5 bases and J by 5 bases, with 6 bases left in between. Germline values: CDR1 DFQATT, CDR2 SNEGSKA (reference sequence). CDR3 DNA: TGCAGTGCTCGACGGGAGACCCAGTACTTC. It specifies CSARRETQYF.

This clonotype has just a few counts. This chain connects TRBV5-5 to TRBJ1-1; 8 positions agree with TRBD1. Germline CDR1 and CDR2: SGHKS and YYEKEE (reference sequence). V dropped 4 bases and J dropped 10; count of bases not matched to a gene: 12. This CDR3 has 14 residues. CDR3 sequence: CASSPFGQGGSAFF. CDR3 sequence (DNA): TGTGCCAGCAGCCCATTCGGACAGGGTGGCTCAGCTTTCTTT.

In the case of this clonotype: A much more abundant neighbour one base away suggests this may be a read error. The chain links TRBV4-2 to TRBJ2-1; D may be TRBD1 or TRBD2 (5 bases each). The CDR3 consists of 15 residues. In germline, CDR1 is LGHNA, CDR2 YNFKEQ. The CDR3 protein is CASSQDGTTNNEHFF. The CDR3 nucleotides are TGTGCCAGCAGCCAAGATGGGACGACAAACAATGAGCATTTCTTC.

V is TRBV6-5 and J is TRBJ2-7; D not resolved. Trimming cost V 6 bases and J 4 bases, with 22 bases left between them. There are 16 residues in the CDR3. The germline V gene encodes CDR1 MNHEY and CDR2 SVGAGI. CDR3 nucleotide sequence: TGTGCCAGCAGCCCGGAGTCAGGCCTTCCGGGTTACGAGCAGTACGTC. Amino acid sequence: CASSPESGLPGYEQYV.

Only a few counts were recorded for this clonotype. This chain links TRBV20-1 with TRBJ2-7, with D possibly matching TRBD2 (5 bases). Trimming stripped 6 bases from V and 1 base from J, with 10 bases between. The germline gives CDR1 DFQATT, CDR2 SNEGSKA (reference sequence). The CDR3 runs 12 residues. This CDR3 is CSAAGRSYEQYV. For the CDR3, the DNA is TGCAGTGCCGCGGGTCGGTCCTACGAGCAGTACGTC.

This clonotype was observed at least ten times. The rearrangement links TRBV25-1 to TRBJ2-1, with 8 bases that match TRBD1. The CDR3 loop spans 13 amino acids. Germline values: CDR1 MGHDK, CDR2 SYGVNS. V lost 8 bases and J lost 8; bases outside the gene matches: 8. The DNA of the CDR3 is TGTGCCAGCGGCAGACAGGGGTCGGATGAGCAGTTCTTC. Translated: CASGRQGSDEQFF.

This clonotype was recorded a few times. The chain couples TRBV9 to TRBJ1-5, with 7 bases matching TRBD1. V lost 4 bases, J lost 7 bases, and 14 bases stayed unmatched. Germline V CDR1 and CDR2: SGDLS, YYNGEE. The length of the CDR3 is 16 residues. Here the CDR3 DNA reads TGTGCCAGCAGCTCCGGACAGGTGATTGGTGGGCAGCCCCAGCATTTT. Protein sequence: CASSSGQVIGGQPQHF.

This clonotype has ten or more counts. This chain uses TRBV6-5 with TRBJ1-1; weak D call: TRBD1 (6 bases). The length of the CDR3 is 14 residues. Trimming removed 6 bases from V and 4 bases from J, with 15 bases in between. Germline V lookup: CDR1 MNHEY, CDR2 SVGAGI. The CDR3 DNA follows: TGTGCCAGCAGCCTCGGGCCAGGGGCCACTGAAGCTTTCTTT. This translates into CASSLGPGATEAFF.

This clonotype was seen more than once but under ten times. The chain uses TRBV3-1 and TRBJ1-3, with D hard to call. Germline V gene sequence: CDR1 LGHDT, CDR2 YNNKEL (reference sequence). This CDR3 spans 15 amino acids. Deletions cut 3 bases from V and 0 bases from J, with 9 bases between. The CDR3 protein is CASSQSGDSGNTIYF. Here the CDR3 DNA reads TGTGCCAGCAGCCAGTCCGGGGACTCTGGAAACACCATATATTTT.

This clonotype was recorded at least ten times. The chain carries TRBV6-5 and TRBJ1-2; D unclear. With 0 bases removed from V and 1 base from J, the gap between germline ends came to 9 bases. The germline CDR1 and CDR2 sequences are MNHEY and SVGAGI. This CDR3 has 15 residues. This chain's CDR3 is CASSYSGAGNYGYTF. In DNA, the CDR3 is TGTGCCAGCAGTTACTCAGGAGCGGGTAACTATGGCTACACCTTC.

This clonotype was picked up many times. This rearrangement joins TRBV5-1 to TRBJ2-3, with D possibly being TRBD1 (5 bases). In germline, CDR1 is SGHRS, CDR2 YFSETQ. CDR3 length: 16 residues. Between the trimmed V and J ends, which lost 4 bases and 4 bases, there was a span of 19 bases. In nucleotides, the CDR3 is TGCGCCAGCAGCCCCCTATCGGGCAGGGCTCCAGATACGCAGTATTTT. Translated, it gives CASSPLSGRAPDTQYF.

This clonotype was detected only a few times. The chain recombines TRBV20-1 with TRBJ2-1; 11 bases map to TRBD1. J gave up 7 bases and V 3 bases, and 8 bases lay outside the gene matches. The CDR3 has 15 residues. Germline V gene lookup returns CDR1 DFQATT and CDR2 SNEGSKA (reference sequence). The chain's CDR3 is CSAREGQGDRNEQFF. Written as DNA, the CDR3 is TGCAGTGCTAGGGAGGGACAGGGGGACCGGAATGAGCAGTTCTTC.

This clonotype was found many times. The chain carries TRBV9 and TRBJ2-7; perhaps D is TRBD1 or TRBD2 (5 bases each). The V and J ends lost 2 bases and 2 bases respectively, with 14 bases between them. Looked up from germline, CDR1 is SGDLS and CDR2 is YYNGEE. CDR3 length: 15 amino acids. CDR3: CASSVGGTPTYEQYF. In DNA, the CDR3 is TGTGCCAGCAGCGTTGGGGGTACCCCAACCTACGAGCAGTACTTC. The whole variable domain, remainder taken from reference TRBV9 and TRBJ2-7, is DSGVTQTPKHLITATGQRVTLRCSPRSGDLSVYWYQQSLDQGLQFLIQYYNGEERAKGNILERFSAQQFPDLHSELNLSSLELGDSALYFCASSVGGTPTYEQYFGPGTRLTVT.

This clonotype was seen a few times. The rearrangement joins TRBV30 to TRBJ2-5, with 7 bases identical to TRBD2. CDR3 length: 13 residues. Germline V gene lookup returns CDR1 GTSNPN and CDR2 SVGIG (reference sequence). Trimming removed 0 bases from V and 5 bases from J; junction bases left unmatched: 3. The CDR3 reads CAWSVLGGETQYF. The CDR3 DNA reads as TGTGCCTGGAGTGTACTGGGAGGGGAGACCCAGTACTTC.

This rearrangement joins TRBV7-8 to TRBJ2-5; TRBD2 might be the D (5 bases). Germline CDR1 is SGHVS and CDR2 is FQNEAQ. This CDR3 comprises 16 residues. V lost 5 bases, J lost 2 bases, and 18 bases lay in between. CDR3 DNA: TGTGCCAGCAGCCCATTGTTGGACTCTGCACAAGAGACCCAGTACTTC. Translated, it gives CASSPLLDSAQETQYF. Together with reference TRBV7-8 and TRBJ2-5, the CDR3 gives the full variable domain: GAGVSQSPRYKVAKRGQDVALRCDPISGHVSLFWYQQALGQGPEFLTYFQNEAQLDKSGLPSDRFFAERPEGSVSTLKIQRTQQEDSAVYLCASSPLLDSAQETQYFGPGTRLLVL.

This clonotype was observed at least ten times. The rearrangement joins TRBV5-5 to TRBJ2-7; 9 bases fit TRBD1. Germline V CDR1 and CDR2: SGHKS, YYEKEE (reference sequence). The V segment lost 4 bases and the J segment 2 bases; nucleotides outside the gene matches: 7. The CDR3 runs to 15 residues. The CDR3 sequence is CASSVPGQGPYEQYF. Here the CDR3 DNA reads TGTGCCAGCAGCGTGCCGGGACAGGGACCCTACGAGCAGTACTTC.

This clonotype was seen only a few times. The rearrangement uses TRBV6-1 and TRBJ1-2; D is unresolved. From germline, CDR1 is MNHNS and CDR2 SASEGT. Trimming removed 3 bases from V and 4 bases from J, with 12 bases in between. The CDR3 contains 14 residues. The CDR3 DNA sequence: TGTGCCAGCAGTGAGTCGCCCAGGCTCTATGGCTACACCTTC. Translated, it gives CASSESPRLYGYTF.

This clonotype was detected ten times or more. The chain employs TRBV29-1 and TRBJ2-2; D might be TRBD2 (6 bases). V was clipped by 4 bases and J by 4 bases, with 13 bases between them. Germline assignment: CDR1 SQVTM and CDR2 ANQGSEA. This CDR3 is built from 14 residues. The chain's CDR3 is CSVVTPRGTGELFF. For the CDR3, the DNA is TGCAGCGTTGTGACCCCGCGGGGCACCGGGGAGCTGTTTTTT.

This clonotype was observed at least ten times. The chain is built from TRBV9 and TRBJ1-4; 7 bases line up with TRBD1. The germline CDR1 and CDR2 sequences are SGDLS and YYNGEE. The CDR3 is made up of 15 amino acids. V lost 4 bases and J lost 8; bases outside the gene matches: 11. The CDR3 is CASSPGAGGTEKLFF. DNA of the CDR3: TGTGCCAGCAGCCCCGGGGCAGGGGGGACGGAAAAACTGTTTTTT.

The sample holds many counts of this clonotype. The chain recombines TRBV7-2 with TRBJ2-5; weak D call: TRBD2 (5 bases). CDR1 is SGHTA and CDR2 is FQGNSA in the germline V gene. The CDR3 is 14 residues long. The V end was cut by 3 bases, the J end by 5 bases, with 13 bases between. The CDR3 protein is CASSFGEGLETQYF. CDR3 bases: TGTGCCAGCAGCTTCGGGGAAGGGCTGGAGACCCAGTACTTC.

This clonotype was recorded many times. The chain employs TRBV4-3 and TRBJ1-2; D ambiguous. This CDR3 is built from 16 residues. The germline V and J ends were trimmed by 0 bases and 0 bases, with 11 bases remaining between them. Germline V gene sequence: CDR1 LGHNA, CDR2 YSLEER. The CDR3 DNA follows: TGCGCCAGCAGCCAAGAGGCCCACAGAGCTAACTATGGCTACACCTTC. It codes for CASSQEAHRANYGYTF.

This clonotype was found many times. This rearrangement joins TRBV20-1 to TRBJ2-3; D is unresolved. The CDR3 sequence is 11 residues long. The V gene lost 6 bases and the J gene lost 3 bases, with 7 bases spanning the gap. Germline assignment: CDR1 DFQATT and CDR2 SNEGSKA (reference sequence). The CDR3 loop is CSAEGTDTQYF. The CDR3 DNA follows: TGCAGTGCCGAAGGGACAGATACGCAGTATTTT.

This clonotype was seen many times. The CDR3 DNA is TGTGCCAGCAGCCAAGAAGGTGGCACTTATAATTCACCCCTCCACTTT. Its protein product is CASSQEGGTYNSPLHF. The chain employs TRBV3-1 and TRBJ1-6; no clear D gene. The length of the CDR3 is 16 residues. V gave up 0 bases and J gave up 4 bases, with 10 bases separating them. In germline, CDR1 is LGHDT, CDR2 YNNKEL (reference sequence). Filled out from reference TRBV3-1 and TRBJ1-6, the complete variable domain reads DTAVSQTPKYLVTQMGNDKSIKCEQNLGHDTMYWYKQDSKKFLKIMFSYNNKELIINETVPNRFSPKSPDKAHLNLHINSLELGDSAVYFCASSQEGGTYNSPLHFGNGTRLTVT.

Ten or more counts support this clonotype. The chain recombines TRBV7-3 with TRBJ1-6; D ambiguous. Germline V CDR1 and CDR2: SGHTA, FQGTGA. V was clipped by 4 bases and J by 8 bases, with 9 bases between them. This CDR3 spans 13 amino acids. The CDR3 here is CASSWRWDSPLHF. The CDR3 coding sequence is TGTGCCAGCAGCTGGAGGTGGGATTCACCCCTCCACTTT.

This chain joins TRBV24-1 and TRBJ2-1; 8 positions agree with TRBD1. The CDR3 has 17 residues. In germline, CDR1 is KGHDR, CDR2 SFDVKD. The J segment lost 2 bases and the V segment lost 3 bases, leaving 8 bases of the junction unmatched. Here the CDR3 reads CATSDTKTGAPYNEQFF. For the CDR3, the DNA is TGTGCCACCAGTGATACCAAGACAGGGGCGCCCTACAATGAGCAGTTCTTC.

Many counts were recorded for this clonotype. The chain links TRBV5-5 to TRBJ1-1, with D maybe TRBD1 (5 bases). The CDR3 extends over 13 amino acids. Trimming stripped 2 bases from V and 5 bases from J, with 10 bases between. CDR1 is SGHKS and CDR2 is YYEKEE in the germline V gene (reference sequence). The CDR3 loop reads CASSFGDLTEAFF. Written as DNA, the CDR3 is TGTGCCAGCAGCTTTGGGGACTTAACTGAAGCTTTCTTT.

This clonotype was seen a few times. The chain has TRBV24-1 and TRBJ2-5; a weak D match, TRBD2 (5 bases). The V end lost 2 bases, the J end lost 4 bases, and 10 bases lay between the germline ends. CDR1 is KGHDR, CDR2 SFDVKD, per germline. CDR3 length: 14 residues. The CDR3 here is CATSDSRVVETQYF. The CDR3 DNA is TGTGCCACCAGTGATTCGCGGGTGGTAGAGACCCAGTACTTC.